The rows below give T cell receptor beta chains drawn from one sample of a study of T cell repertoires in cytomegalovirus infection. TCRdb used MiXCR to reprocess the reads, holding one entry per CDR3 protein. The sample gives fewer than 550,000 distinct CDR3 sequences, 11% of which show up once; roughly a tenth is in the top ten. The sequenced material came from PBMCs. The receptors derive from a human donor in good health (CMV status not recorded). Some clones in this sample may be carry-over from other donors' samples. CDR3s include the opening cysteine and the closing phenylalanine or tryptophan. A D gene is named only where the DNA matches it firmly. Size tells how often a clone was seen (once, few, many) or the class of an expanded clone, and some rows leave it out.

TRBJ2-7	TRBD2	TRBV5-6	NA	TGTGCCAGCAGCTGGGGCGGGGGGGGCGAGCAGTACTTC	CASSWGGGGEQYF
TRBJ2-3	NA	TRBV2	NA	TGTGCCAGCGTCCCCCACTCGGGACCAGATACGCAGTATTTT	CASVPHSGPDTQYF
TRBJ2-1	TRBD2	TRBV4-1	NA	TGCGCCAGCAGCCAACCTCTAGCGGGCCGCTACAATGAGCAGTTCTTC	CASSQPLAGRYNEQFF
TRBJ2-1	NA	TRBV7-3	NA	TGTGCCAGCAGCAACCAGGGCCGTACGACCTACAATGAGCAGTTCTTC	CASSNQGRTTYNEQFF
TRBJ2-1	NA	TRBV12-3/TRBV12-4	NA	TGTGCCAGCAGTTTCTGGGGGTTCTACGATGAGCAGTTCTTC	CASSFWGFYDEQFF
TRBJ2-3	NA	TRBV5-1	NA	TGCGCCAGCAGCTACGGGGCAGATACGCAGTATTTT	CASSYGADTQYF
TRBJ2-4	TRBD1	TRBV5-6	many	TGTGCCAGCAGCAGCTACAAGGGACAGCCGTGGAACATTCAGTACTTC	CASSSYKGQPWNIQYF
TRBJ2-7	TRBD2	TRBV12-3/TRBV12-4	many	TGTGCCAGCACCCATAGCGGGAGGGCCGCCTCCTACGAGCAGTACTTC	CASTHSGRAASYEQYF
TRBJ2-3	TRBD2	TRBV7-2	many	TGTGCCAGCAGCTCGTTAGCGGGGGGCGAAGGAGATACGCAGTATTTT	CASSSLAGGEGDTQYF
TRBJ2-3	NA	TRBV29-1	NA	TGCAGCGTGAGCGTGGCCTTCACAGATACGCAGTATTTT	CSVSVAFTDTQYF
TRBJ2-2	NA	TRBV7-8	many	TGTGCCAGCAGCTCCTTGGGCACCGGGGAGCTGTTTTTT	CASSSLGTGELFF
TRBJ1-5	NA	TRBV19	many	TGTGCCAGTAGTATAAGCGGGACGATCAGCAATCAGCCCCAGCATTTT	CASSISGTISNQPQHF
TRBJ2-7	TRBD2	TRBV12-3/TRBV12-4	many	TGTGCCAGCAGTTTAGTGGTAGCGGGAGTCCCACCCTACGAGCAGTACTTC	CASSLVVAGVPPYEQYF
TRBJ2-5	NA	TRBV5-5	many	TGTGCCAGCAGCGCCTTGGGTCAAGAGACCCAGTACTTC	CASSALGQETQYF
TRBJ1-6	TRBD1	TRBV2	NA	TGTGCCAGCAGCAAGGACAGGGGAGGTAATTCACCCCTCCACTTT	CASSKDRGGNSPLHF
TRBJ2-6	NA	TRBV7-8	many	TGTGCCAGCAGCCCAGACCGGCCTCCCTCTGGGGCCAACGTCCTGACTTTC	CASSPDRPPSGANVLTF
TRBJ1-1	NA	TRBV6-1	many	TGTGCCACCGACGGAGGGGGCACTGAAGCTTTCTTT	CATDGGGTEAFF
TRBJ2-3	TRBD1	TRBV7-6	many	TGTGCCAGCAGCTTCTGGACAGGTCGCACAGATACGCAGTATTTT	CASSFWTGRTDTQYF
TRBJ2-4	NA	TRBV7-9	many	TGTGCCAGCAGCTTAGCGACGGGTTTAGCCAAAAACATTCAGTACTTC	CASSLATGLAKNIQYF
TRBJ1-3	NA	TRBV7-2	many	TGTGCCAGCAGCTTTGGTTCAGATTTGGGCTTCAGCTCTGGAAACACCATATATTTT	CASSFGSDLGFSSGNTIYF
TRBJ1-3	NA	TRBV7-2	many	TGTGCCAGCAGCTTAGTGGCAGGGGCTAGGGCTTTTTCTGGAAACACCATATATTTT	CASSLVAGARAFSGNTIYF
TRBJ2-3	TRBD1	TRBV24-1	few	TGTGCCACCAGCCTCGGGACAGGGGACACAGATACGCAGTATTTT	CATSLGTGDTDTQYF
TRBJ2-2	NA	TRBV11-2	NA	TGTGCCAGCAGCTCGACTAGTCTCACCGGGGAGCTGTTTTTT	CASSSTSLTGELFF
TRBJ2-7	NA	TRBV7-8	many	TGTGCCAGCAGCTGGAGGCCGGACGCGAGCTTTTACGAGCAGTACTTC	CASSWRPDASFYEQYF
TRBJ2-1	TRBD2	TRBV3-1	many	TGTGCCAGCAGCCCGACTAGCGGGGTGTACAATGAGCAGTTCTTC	CASSPTSGVYNEQFF
TRBJ1-5	NA	TRBV7-9	few	TGTGCCAGCAGCGGAAGTCCAGCCTCGCCCCAGCATTTT	CASSGSPASPQHF
TRBJ1-1	NA	TRBV28	few	TGTGCCAGCAGTTTTTACAGGGCCACTGAAGCTTTCTTT	CASSFYRATEAFF
TRBJ2-7	NA	TRBV20-1	few	TGCAGTGCTAGAGAAGCCGCCTCCTACGAGCAGTACTTC	CSAREAASYEQYF
TRBJ2-1	TRBD1	TRBV20-1	few	TGCAGTGCCGGGACAGGGCCTACATCCCCGACCTACAATGAGCAGTTCTTC	CSAGTGPTSPTYNEQFF
TRBJ2-7	TRBD2	TRBV7-2	many	TGTGCCAGCAGCTCACTAGCGGGGTCCTACGAGCAGTACTTC	CASSSLAGSYEQYF
TRBJ2-2	TRBD1	TRBV2	many	TGTGCCAGCAGTCCGGGCAGGACAGGGAGTTTTGGCGGGGAGCTGTTTTTT	CASSPGRTGSFGGELFF
TRBJ2-3	TRBD2	TRBV4-1	NA	TGCGCCAGCAGCCAAGAGTACCTAGCGGGGGTGCTAGGTACAGATACGCAGTATTTT	CASSQEYLAGVLGTDTQYF
TRBJ2-7	TRBD2	TRBV5-4	few	TGTGCCAGCAGCTTTGATTGGCGCGGGAGCAGGTACGAGCAGTACTTC	CASSFDWRGSRYEQYF
TRBJ1-5	NA	TRBV2	NA	TGTGCCAGCAAAAAAGGGAGGGATCAGCCCCAGCATTTT	CASKKGRDQPQHF
TRBJ2-2	NA	TRBV28	many	TGTGCCAGCAGCCCTCCCCCCAGCGTGAACACCGGGGAGCTGTTTTTT	CASSPPPSVNTGELFF
TRBJ2-4	NA	TRBV29-1	few	TGCAGCGCCAGACAGGGAGGCAAAAACATTCAGTACTTC	CSARQGGKNIQYF
TRBJ2-5	NA	TRBV7-8	many	TGTGCCAGCAGCTCGCCCGGGGCAGAGACCCAGTACTTC	CASSSPGAETQYF
TRBJ2-1	NA	TRBV7-3	many	TGTGCCAGCAGCCCAACCCTAGTCAATTACAATGAGCAGTTCTTC	CASSPTLVNYNEQFF
TRBJ2-7	TRBD1	TRBV7-2	many	TGTGCCAGCAGGCCGGGACAGGGTCTTGGCGAGCAGTACTTC	CASRPGQGLGEQYF
TRBJ2-5	NA	TRBV7-2	many	TGTGCCAGCAGCTTAGGGGGGATTGTCCAAGAGACCCAGTACTTC	CASSLGGIVQETQYF
TRBJ2-5	NA	TRBV7-9	many	TGTGCCAGCAGCTTAGGGCGGGATCAAGAGACCCAGTACTTC	CASSLGRDQETQYF
TRBJ2-7	TRBD2	TRBV4-2	many	TGTGCCAGCAGCTATTCGGGACTAGCGGGAGGAGGGTCCTCCTACGAGCAGTACTTC	CASSYSGLAGGGSSYEQYF
TRBJ2-5	NA	TRBV2	many	TGTGCCAGCAGCCGGGGACCACAAGAGACCCAGTACTTC	CASSRGPQETQYF
TRBJ2-5	NA	TRBV5-4	few	TGTGCCAGCAGCTCTCCTCGTTCCCAAGAGACCCAGTACTTC	CASSSPRSQETQYF
TRBJ2-3	TRBD2	TRBV7-3	many	TGTGCCAGCAGCCTCATAGCGGGGGCGGGCACAGATACGCAGTATTTT	CASSLIAGAGTDTQYF
TRBJ1-5	TRBD1	TRBV29-1	many	TGCAGCGTGGGACAGGGGGTCAATCAGCCCCAGCATTTT	CSVGQGVNQPQHF
TRBJ2-5	NA	TRBV5-1	few	TGCGCCAGCAGCTTGGATCCTTCCACCCAAGAGACCCAGTACTTC	CASSLDPSTQETQYF
TRBJ1-2	TRBD1	TRBV19	many	TGTGCCAGTAGTCCCCGGGACAGCAAAATCTATGGCTACACCTTC	CASSPRDSKIYGYTF